This T cell receptor beta chain was profiled in a study of OX40 agonist ivuxolimab in advanced cancers. A note on the overall study: The costimulatory receptor OX40 (CD134) was targeted by ivuxolimab, a fully human IgG2 agonistic monoclonal antibody. Intravenous ivuxolimab was administered to patients every 2 weeks at six dose levels: 0.01, 0.1, 0.3, 1.5, 3 and 10 mg/kg. Among the roughly 52 dose-escalation patients, about 20 had hepatocellular carcinoma, roughly 15 melanoma, 9 renal cell carcinoma and 9 head and neck cancer. A male proportion of about 79% and a mean age of around 60 years, ranging from about 23 to 90, were recorded for the dose-escalation cohort. Patients were allowed to have had prior anti-PD-1, anti-PD-L1 or anti-CTLA-4 therapy, and 40% of the dose-escalation patients had previously received checkpoint inhibitors. Partial responses occurred in three dose-escalation patients: two with cutaneous melanoma and one with hepatocellular carcinoma. The purpose of peripheral TCRbeta sequencing was to test whether ivuxolimab changed TCR sequence diversity and led to clonal T-cell expansion. The paper covers the monotherapy dose-escalation part of the phase I ivuxolimab trial, which included N of about 56 patients.

For this clone: Its recognized antigen is unknown. Base qualities were left out, and no much larger clone turns up one base away.

Via the germline V gene, CDR1 is KGHSH and CDR2 LQKENI. Germline trimming: 4 bases from V, 2 bases from J; junction bases outside gene matches: 7. CDR3 length: 15 amino acids, cysteine to phenylalanine. Only the CDR3 portion is preserved as DNA: 45 bases, with reading frame beginning at the first base. Points the paper makes about the study in general: Antigen specificity was not determined for the clonally expanded peripheral T cells. Clonal expansion of both CD4+ and CD8+ blood T cells was observed from baseline to week 6 at doses 0.1 to 3.0 mg/kg. On average, CD8+ T cells showed more expanded clones than CD4+ T cells after ivuxolimab. Low levels of normalized T-cell clonal expansion were also shown by some nonresponding patients. Partial responders in the 0.1-3.0 mg/kg groups had among the lowest normalized peripheral clonal expansion, especially among CD8+ T cells.

For sequencing of the TCRbeta CDR3 region, genomic DNA was extracted from the sorted cells. TCRbeta CDR3 regions were sequenced using the immunoSEQ Assay. As stored in TCRdb, this immuneACCESS dataset retains in-frame rearrangements with V and J assigned. A fraction of the clones does not appear; measured against another copy, unresolved V genes explain less than half of the discrepancy, and the remainder lacks a known reason. The sample includes tens of thousands of clones, with roughly 86% observed a single time. The ten largest clones take up under 3% of the sample. The trial excluded patients who had a history of autoimmune disease or who were on systemic immunosuppression. Peripheral blood for TCR sequencing was collected from all dose cohorts at baseline, on cycle 4 day 1, and on cycle 7 day 1. The samples were drawn from a first-in-human, open-label, multicenter phase I dose-escalation trial of ivuxolimab. Adults with locally advanced or metastatic head and neck squamous cell, hepatocellular, melanoma or renal cell carcinoma were enrolled in the trial. CD4+ and CD8+ T cells were sorted separately from peripheral blood before TCR sequencing.

The source was CD4+ or CD8+ T cells sorted from blood, collected in a trial of the OX40 agonist ivuxolimab. This clonotype was sampled from an adult with an advanced solid tumor such as melanoma, head and neck, liver or kidney cancer. Recombination connected TRBV18 to TRBJ1-1, with 7 bases in between that match TRBD1. This receptor carries the CDR3 CASSQGGGSNTEAFF. The DNA sequence follows: TGTGCCAGCTCACAAGGAGGGGGCTCCAACACTGAAGCTTTCTTT.